The 2 T cell receptor beta chains given below trace back to one sample, sequenced in a study of T cells after yellow fever vaccination. TCRdb reprocessed the 5' RACE reads with MiXCR, giving one entry per CDR3 protein. The sample has about 340,000 distinct CDR3 sequences; approximately 12% are singletons. The specimen was CD4+ T cells sorted from PBMCs, collected 15 days after the yellow fever booster vaccination. All receptors come from a man younger than 30 who received the YFV17D yellow fever vaccine.

A few counts support this clonotype. The chain carries TRBV5-1 and TRBJ2-5; the D gene could be TRBD1 or TRBD2 (5 bases each). The CDR3 is 14 amino acids. V was pared by 5 bases and J by 1 base, with 12 bases between. CDR1 is SGHRS and CDR2 is YFSETQ in the germline V gene. The CDR3 here is CASRPGTSQETQYF. CDR3 coding DNA: TGCGCCAGCAGACCTGGGACCAGCCAAGAGACCCAGTACTTC.

This clonotype has a handful of counts. The V and J genes are TRBV6-5 and TRBJ1-3, with D unresolved. CDR3 length equals 15 residues. CDR1 MNHEY and CDR2 SVGAGI come from the germline V gene. Trimming took off 0 bases at V and 8 bases at J, with 14 bases between the two ends. The CDR3 coding sequence is TGTGCCAGCAGTTACTCGAAGGCGGGCGGCTACACCATATATTTT. Its protein product is CASSYSKAGGYTIYF.